These T cell receptor beta chains were read from a single sample in a study of shared clonotypes between healthy human individuals. The method was immunoSEQ multiplex PCR; TCRdb's version includes in-frame clones alone and lacks a portion of them. Of about a million clones in the sample, about 80% were seen once. Sequenced input: memory CD4+ T cells sorted from blood. These receptors originate from a man between 18 and 35 years old in good health. CDR3s leave out the opening cysteine and the closing phenylalanine or tryptophan. Each record gives: V gene, J gene, clone size, CDR3 protein. Part of the rows lack a size; the others show once, few, many or a class for expanded clones.

v_call: TRBV29-1; j_call: TRBJ1-1; clone_size: .; cdr3_aa: SVGHLNTEAF
v_call: TRBV29-1; j_call: TRBJ1-2; clone_size: once; cdr3_aa: SVGNLDGGYT
v_call: TRBV5-1; j_call: TRBJ2-2; clone_size: .; cdr3_aa: ASSLVQGENTGELF
v_call: TRBV19; j_call: TRBJ2-1; clone_size: few; cdr3_aa: ASSRRGPRGLSNEQF
v_call: TRBV9; j_call: TRBJ2-5; clone_size: .; cdr3_aa: ASSNGQFQYETQY
v_call: TRBV5-1; j_call: TRBJ2-3; clone_size: .; cdr3_aa: ASSSGVGADTQY
v_call: TRBV6-6; j_call: TRBJ2-7; clone_size: .; cdr3_aa: ASSLTGNYEQY
v_call: TRBV5-1; j_call: TRBJ2-7; clone_size: .; cdr3_aa: ASSPPIPRIDRDPSYEQY
v_call: TRBV5-1; j_call: TRBJ1-6; clone_size: .; cdr3_aa: ASGWGGSPLH
v_call: TRBV5-1; j_call: TRBJ2-3; clone_size: once; cdr3_aa: ASSPGLAGGPGVRSGEAPDTQY
v_call: TRBV2; j_call: TRBJ2-2; clone_size: .; cdr3_aa: ASSGGELF
v_call: TRBV7-8; j_call: TRBJ2-1; clone_size: .; cdr3_aa: ASSPRTSGTHNEQF
v_call: TRBV25-1; j_call: TRBJ2-7; clone_size: .; cdr3_aa: ASRRGSAYEQY
v_call: TRBV5-1; j_call: TRBJ2-1; clone_size: .; cdr3_aa: ASSLGWTRVVDEQF
v_call: TRBV2; j_call: TRBJ2-4; clone_size: .; cdr3_aa: ASSEGSGGSIQY
v_call: TRBV6-1; j_call: TRBJ1-2; clone_size: .; cdr3_aa: ASSEDGGPWDGYT
v_call: TRBV7-9; j_call: TRBJ1-1; clone_size: many; cdr3_aa: ASSRGDVQGRTEAF
v_call: TRBV25-1; j_call: TRBJ2-5; clone_size: once; cdr3_aa: ASSVRGAGQVY
v_call: TRBV6-5; j_call: TRBJ2-7; clone_size: .; cdr3_aa: ASSYSQGSYEQY
v_call: TRBV18; j_call: TRBJ2-7; clone_size: .; cdr3_aa: ASSRQSGTSTYEQY
v_call: TRBV10-1; j_call: TRBJ1-2; clone_size: few; cdr3_aa: ASSESGQGGWT
v_call: TRBV7-4; j_call: TRBJ1-1; clone_size: .; cdr3_aa: ASSPDRLGTEAF
v_call: TRBV6-4; j_call: TRBJ2-3; clone_size: few; cdr3_aa: ASSQLAGGQGTQY
v_call: TRBV6-6; j_call: TRBJ2-5; clone_size: .; cdr3_aa: ASSAAHMTFETQY
v_call: TRBV6-1; j_call: TRBJ2-7; clone_size: few; cdr3_aa: ASSYNGGSYEQY
v_call: TRBV2; j_call: TRBJ1-2; clone_size: .; cdr3_aa: ASSAVGAYGYT
v_call: TRBV19; j_call: TRBJ2-7; clone_size: few; cdr3_aa: LAGVNEQY
v_call: TRBV7-6; j_call: TRBJ2-7; clone_size: .; cdr3_aa: ASSSSVGYEQY
v_call: TRBV7-9; j_call: TRBJ2-5; clone_size: .; cdr3_aa: ASSLDRGLQETQY
v_call: TRBV6-1; j_call: TRBJ1-6; clone_size: .; cdr3_aa: ASSEFQSSYNSPLH
v_call: TRBV11-3; j_call: TRBJ2-5; clone_size: .; cdr3_aa: ASSTGTTASPYQETQY
v_call: TRBV5-1; j_call: TRBJ1-4; clone_size: .; cdr3_aa: ASRSGTANEKLF
v_call: TRBV11-2; j_call: TRBJ2-3; clone_size: few; cdr3_aa: ASSLGVRGTGATDTQY
v_call: TRBV15; j_call: TRBJ2-1; clone_size: .; cdr3_aa: ATSRDGFSYNEQF
v_call: TRBV10-1; j_call: TRBJ1-3; clone_size: .; cdr3_aa: ASSEGLTSGNTIY
v_call: TRBV11-2; j_call: TRBJ2-1; clone_size: once; cdr3_aa: ASSPGGSYNEQF
v_call: TRBV30; j_call: TRBJ1-1; clone_size: .; cdr3_aa: AWSRQTMNTEAF
v_call: TRBV29-1; j_call: TRBJ1-1; clone_size: .; cdr3_aa: SVEGERNTEAF
v_call: TRBV7-9; j_call: TRBJ2-1; clone_size: .; cdr3_aa: ASSTYRANSYNEQF
v_call: TRBV19; j_call: TRBJ2-5; clone_size: .; cdr3_aa: ASTTGGETQY
v_call: TRBV19; j_call: TRBJ1-3; clone_size: .; cdr3_aa: ASSIGLTGGNTIY
v_call: TRBV29-1; j_call: TRBJ1-1; clone_size: .; cdr3_aa: SVETGGGRGTEAF
v_call: TRBV5-1; j_call: TRBJ2-7; clone_size: .; cdr3_aa: ASSRQGLDEQY
v_call: TRBV10-3; j_call: TRBJ1-6; clone_size: .; cdr3_aa: AISDGMGNSPLH
v_call: TRBV7-2; j_call: TRBJ1-2; clone_size: .; cdr3_aa: ASSFWVAGGGGYT
v_call: TRBV5-4; j_call: TRBJ2-2; clone_size: .; cdr3_aa: ASSHRGSGTNTGELF
v_call: TRBV7-8; j_call: TRBJ2-2; clone_size: .; cdr3_aa: ASSPRGAGELF
v_call: TRBV15; j_call: TRBJ2-5; clone_size: .; cdr3_aa: ATSGWVYRGQETQY
v_call: TRBV7-3; j_call: TRBJ2-5; clone_size: .; cdr3_aa: ASSQTVPETQY
v_call: TRBV30; j_call: TRBJ2-1; clone_size: .; cdr3_aa: ALKRGFNEQF
v_call: TRBV2; j_call: TRBJ2-1; clone_size: .; cdr3_aa: ASPKSSYNEQF
v_call: TRBV6-1; j_call: TRBJ1-2; clone_size: .; cdr3_aa: ASSEERGFGYT
v_call: TRBV5-6; j_call: TRBJ2-2; clone_size: .; cdr3_aa: ASSLEATGGFAGELF
v_call: TRBV6-5; j_call: TRBJ1-6; clone_size: .; cdr3_aa: ASRSGGGSYNSPLH
v_call: TRBV5-4; j_call: TRBJ1-6; clone_size: few; cdr3_aa: ASSLQENSPLH
v_call: TRBV6-5; j_call: TRBJ2-5; clone_size: .; cdr3_aa: ASRAGDQETQY
v_call: TRBV2; j_call: TRBJ1-2; clone_size: .; cdr3_aa: ASSLQAGGLGYT
v_call: TRBV5-4; j_call: TRBJ1-3; clone_size: .; cdr3_aa: ASSLEGSSGNTIY
v_call: TRBV18; j_call: TRBJ2-3; clone_size: .; cdr3_aa: ASSPAGDTQY